This TCR beta chain derives from a study of OX40 agonist ivuxolimab in advanced cancers. Study as a whole: Treatment of patients was with ivuxolimab, an agonistic anti-OX40 (CD134) antibody. Patients were about 83% male with ages roughly 20 to 85, mean around 61. Patients treated during dose escalation were battling hepatocellular carcinoma, melanoma, renal cell or head and neck cancer.

CDR3 length equals 16 residues. Germline V lookup: CDR1 SGHTA, CDR2 FQGNSA. V was clipped by 5 bases and J by 2 bases; unmatched bases: 7. Profiling relied on immunoSEQ multiplex PCR, and the TCRdb table lists in-frame clones only, not all of them. The table has 60,000 to 95,000 clones, roughly 87% seen once. Sequencing used CD4+ or CD8+ T cells sorted from blood, obtained in a trial of the OX40 agonist ivuxolimab. V gene TRBV7-2 combines with J gene TRBJ2-5; 11 nucleotides line up with TRBD2. The sequence was obtained from an adult with an advanced solid tumor such as melanoma, head and neck, liver or kidney cancer. The CDR3 coding sequence is TGTGCCAGCAGCCCTAGGCGACTAGCGGGGCAAGAGACCCAGTACTTC. This translates into CASSPRRLAGQETQYF.